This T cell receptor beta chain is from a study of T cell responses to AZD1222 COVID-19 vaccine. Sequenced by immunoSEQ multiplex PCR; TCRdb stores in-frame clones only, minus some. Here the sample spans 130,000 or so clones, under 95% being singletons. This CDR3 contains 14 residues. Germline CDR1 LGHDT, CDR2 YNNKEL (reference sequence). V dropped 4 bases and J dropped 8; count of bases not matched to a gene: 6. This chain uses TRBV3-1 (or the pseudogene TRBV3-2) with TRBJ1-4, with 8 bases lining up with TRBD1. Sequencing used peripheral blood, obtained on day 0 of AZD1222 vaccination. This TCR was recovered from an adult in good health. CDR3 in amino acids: CASSLRTGREKLFF. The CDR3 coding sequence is TGTGCCAGCAGCCTTAGGACAGGGCGGGAAAAACTGTTTTTT.